One sample yielded the 5 T cell receptor beta chains listed below, sequenced in a study of blood T cell repertoires in COVID-19. TCRdb's table, derived via immunoSEQ multiplex PCR, lists solely in-frame clones and lacks some. The repertoire holds roughly 260,000 clones, 80% to 90% seen once, with less than 2.5% in the top ten. Material: PBMCs or T cells enriched from blood (not recorded which). These receptor sequences come from a woman aged 45-65 years who had recovered from COVID-19.

V is TRBV28 and J is TRBJ1-6; weak D call: TRBD1 (5 bases). The CDR3 sequence is 15 residues long. Germline CDR1 reads MDHEN; CDR2 reads SYDVKM. Trimming took 3 bases from V and 5 from J, leaving 11 bases between them. CDR3 amino acids: CASSLAGKNNSPLHF. As DNA, the CDR3 is TGTGCCAGCAGTTTGGCAGGGAAGAATAATTCACCCCTCCACTTT.

The V gene is TRBV12-3 or TRBV12-4, the J gene TRBJ1-5; D is possibly TRBD1 (5 bases). Trimming took off 4 bases at V and 9 bases at J, with 13 bases between the two ends. The CDR3 loop spans 13 amino acids. The CDR3 region has the DNA TGTGCCAGCAGTTCCGACAGTTTGGGGCCCCAGCATTTT. It is translated as CASSSDSLGPQHF.

The chain employs TRBV28 and TRBJ1-3; TRBD1 aligns across 7 bases. Trimming removed 7 bases from V and 2 bases from J; junction bases left unmatched: 11. Germline V gives CDR1 MDHEN, CDR2 SYDVKM. CDR3 length: 16 residues. The CDR3 loop is CASITLRDRTGNTIYF. Here the CDR3 DNA reads TGTGCCAGCATTACTCTCCGGGACAGAACTGGAAACACCATATATTTT.

The chain couples TRBV13 to TRBJ2-1; D is possibly TRBD1 (7 bases). CDR1 PRHDT and CDR2 FYEKMQ come from the germline V gene (reference sequence). V lost 5 bases, J lost 16 bases, and 24 bases lay in between. The CDR3 length is 14 residues. CDR3 in amino acids: CASSAYRGGWRAFF. Written as DNA, the CDR3 is TGTGCCAGCAGCGCCTACAGGGGAGGCTGGCGGGCATTCTTC.

The rearrangement links TRBV18 to TRBJ2-2; 10 bases map to TRBD1. The CDR3 has 17 residues. Germline loops: CDR1 KGHSH, CDR2 LQKENI. Trimming at V came to 3 bases and at J to 4 bases, leaving 8 bases not matched to a gene. The CDR3 DNA sequence: TGTGCCAGCTCACCTCCGACAGGGGGCGCGGGCACCGGGGAGCTGTTTTTT. Its protein is CASSPPTGGAGTGELFF.